This TCR beta chain was obtained from a study of T-cell memory formation after mild COVID-19. V was shortened by 8 bases and J by 6 bases, with 21 bases between the two germline ends. The CDR3 totals 14 residues. Germline loops: CDR1 SGHKS, CDR2 YYEKEE (reference sequence). TCRdb analysed the 5' RACE reads with MiXCR anew, one entry per CDR3 protein. In the table there are more than 250,000 distinct CDR3 sequences, around 15% of which are singletons. This clonotype was observed a handful of times. Its cognate antigen is unknown. Study-level findings and limits: CD4+ bias marked clones expanding day 15 to 37, unlike balanced contracting clones.

Sequencing used PBMCs or a T cell subset sorted from them (not recorded which). The TCR sequence derives from a man between 18 and 29 years old who had mild COVID-19 (a few samples of this study predate the infection). Cell type and time point are not known. The chain has TRBV5-5 and TRBJ2-7; a possible D gene is TRBD2 (5 bases). The CDR3 is CASSRGSSGSEQYV. Here the CDR3 DNA reads TGTGCCAGTAGCCGAGGGAGCTCTGGGAGCGAGCAGTACGTC.